These 27 T cell receptor beta chains came from one sample sequenced in a study of blood T cell repertoires in COVID-19. Measured with immunoSEQ multiplex PCR; TCRdb has only the in-frame clones, and not every one. The data contain 84,000 or so clones, roughly 80% of them singletons. The sequenced sample consisted of peripheral blood. The receptors were gathered from a woman at least 80 years old with acute or convalescent COVID-19.

The V call is TRBV19, the J call TRBJ2-7; 9 bases are shared with TRBD1. The V gene end was trimmed by 6 bases and the J gene end by 2 bases; junction bases not matched to a gene: 17. Per the germline V gene, CDR1 is LNHDA and CDR2 is SQIVND (reference sequence). The CDR3 extends over 18 amino acids. The DNA of the CDR3 is TGTGCCAGTAGACCCAATACCCTATCGGGACAGGGTACCTACGAGCAGTACTTC. Protein product: CASRPNTLSGQGTYEQYF.

V gene TRBV5-1 combines with J gene TRBJ2-1; TRBD2 aligns across 12 bases. Germline values: CDR1 SGHRS, CDR2 YFSETQ. Trimming removed 4 bases from V and 7 bases from J; junction bases left unmatched: 9. This CDR3 has 16 amino acids. The CDR3 here is CASSPETSGGNNEQFF. CDR3 nucleotides: TGCGCCAGCAGCCCCGAGACTAGCGGGGGAAATAATGAGCAGTTCTTC. Combining the CDR3 with reference TRBV5-1 and TRBJ2-1 gives the whole variable domain KAGVTQTPRYLIKTRGQQVTLSCSPISGHRSVSWYQQTPGQGLQFLFEYFSETQRNKGNFPGRFSGRQFSNSRSEMNVSTLELGDSALYLCASSPETSGGNNEQFFGPGTRLTVL.

The rearrangement uses TRBV30 and TRBJ2-5, with 10 bases lining up with TRBD1. The CDR3 is 17 residues long. Germline loops: CDR1 GTSNPN, CDR2 SVGIG (reference sequence). Trimming at V came to 0 bases and at J to 5 bases, leaving 12 bases not matched to a gene. CDR3 loop: CAWSVGHRDRGMETQYF. The CDR3 region has the DNA TGTGCCTGGAGTGTGGGTCATCGGGACAGGGGTATGGAGACCCAGTACTTC.

The V and J genes are TRBV6-1 and TRBJ1-2, with D possibly being TRBD1 (6 bases). Germline V gene data show CDR1 as MNHNS and CDR2 as SASEGT. The length of the CDR3 is 14 residues. V dropped 2 bases and J dropped 5 bases, with 12 bases sitting between them. The CDR3 here is CASSESGTRYGYTF. For the CDR3, the DNA is TGTGCCAGCAGTGAATCAGGGACAAGGTATGGCTACACCTTC.

The rearrangement uses TRBV28 and TRBJ2-7; weak D call: TRBD1 (6 bases). This CDR3 has 14 amino acids. V gave up 5 bases and J gave up 3 bases, with 14 bases separating them. Germline lookup yields CDR1 MDHEN and CDR2 SYDVKM. The CDR3 sequence is CASSRRTVNYEQYF. The CDR3 DNA is TGTGCCAGCAGTCGTCGGACAGTCAACTACGAGCAGTACTTC. The whole variable domain, remainder taken from reference TRBV28 and TRBJ2-7, is DVKVTQSSRYLVKRTGEKVFLECVQDMDHENMFWYRQDPGLGLRLIYFSYDVKMKEKGDIPEGYSVSREKKERFSLILESASTNQTSMYLCASSRRTVNYEQYFGPGTRLTVT.

The J gene is TRBJ1-2, the V gene TRBV19; 8 bases are shared with TRBD1. CDR1 and CDR2 from the germline V gene are LNHDA and SQIVND (reference sequence). Unmatched junction bases numbered 11, after V lost 1 base and J lost 7 bases. The CDR3 totals 16 residues. CDR3 sequence (DNA): TGTGCCAGTAGTATAGGACGACAGGGGTATCACCGTGGCTACACCTTC. This codes for CASSIGRQGYHRGYTF.

The rearrangement joins TRBV20-1 to TRBJ2-1, with D possibly TRBD1 on 6 matching bases. Trimming shortened V by 5 bases and J by 9 bases, and 17 bases separated the two germline ends. The germline CDR1 and CDR2 sequences are DFQATT and SNEGSKA (reference sequence). The CDR3 spans 13 residues. The CDR3, as DNA: TGCAGTGCTCGTGGCAGGGGAAAGGTTGAGCAGTTCTTC. This translates into CSARGRGKVEQFF.

The CDR3 is CASSLSAGSNKAFF. The CDR3 coding sequence is TGTGCCAGCAGTCTATCGGCGGGGAGCAATAAAGCTTTCTTT. V gene TRBV6-2 or TRBV6-3 combines with J gene TRBJ1-1, with D uncertain. This CDR3 contains 14 residues. Trimming stripped 5 bases from V and 9 bases from J, with 19 bases between. CDR1 is MNHEY and CDR2 is SVGEGT in the germline V gene.

The J gene is TRBJ2-5, the V gene TRBV4-1; D is unclear. Trimming took off 1 base at V and 0 bases at J, with 6 bases between the two ends. This CDR3 is built from 14 residues. CDR1 is MGHRA and CDR2 is YSYEKL in the germline V gene. Written as DNA, the CDR3 is TGCGCCAGCAGCCAAGGAGGCAACCAAGAGACCCAGTACTTC. Protein sequence: CASSQGGNQETQYF.

This chain links TRBV4-1 with TRBJ1-2, with D maybe TRBD1 (6 bases). Germline CDR1 reads MGHRA; CDR2 reads YSYEKL. The CDR3 is made up of 16 amino acids. V was shortened by 1 base and J by 4 bases, with 16 bases between the two germline ends. The CDR3 DNA reads TGCGCCAGCAGCCAAGGGACAGCGTCTCAACCCTATGGCTACACCTTC. Its translation: CASSQGTASQPYGYTF.

This chain links TRBV7-2 with TRBJ1-2, with TRBD1 as a possible D gene (5 bases). The CDR3 runs 14 residues. CDR1 and CDR2 from the germline V gene are SGHTA and FQGNSA. Trimming pared 1 base from V and 4 bases from J, leaving 10 bases between. The CDR3 region has the DNA TGTGCCAGCAGCTTAGATTCGACAGTCTATGGCTACACCTTC. Translation gives CASSLDSTVYGYTF.

The rearrangement links TRBV28 to TRBJ2-6; no firm D call. V was clipped by 6 bases and J by 4 bases, with 7 bases between them. The germline gives CDR1 MDHEN, CDR2 SYDVKM. The CDR3 has 13 residues. Written as DNA, the CDR3 is TGTGCCAGCAGAGCATACGGGGCCAACGTCCTGACTTTC. Encoded protein: CASRAYGANVLTF.

V gene TRBV6-6 combines with J gene TRBJ1-5; 8 nucleotides agree with TRBD1. CDR1 MNHNY and CDR2 SVGAGI come from the germline V gene (reference sequence). The junction had 1 base not matched to a gene; V was cut back by 2 bases and J by 7 bases. The CDR3 is 13 residues long. The CDR3 is CASSYDRGQPQHF. The CDR3 DNA follows: TGTGCCAGCAGTTACGACAGGGGCCAGCCCCAGCATTTT.

In this sample, this clone turned up a few times. The gene calls are TRBV9 and TRBJ2-2; perhaps TRBD2 as D (5 bases). V was trimmed by 1 base and J by 8 bases, leaving 18 bases between them. CDR3 size: 16 residues. Germline CDR1 reads SGDLS; CDR2 reads YYNGEE. The CDR3 DNA follows: TGTGCCAGCAGCGTATCCTCCGGGATGGGCGGAGGGGAGCTGTTTTTT. This gives the protein CASSVSSGMGGGELFF. The variable domain in full, completed from reference TRBV9 and TRBJ2-2, reads DSGVTQTPKHLITATGQRVTLRCSPRSGDLSVYWYQQSLDQGLQFLIQYYNGEERAKGNILERFSAQQFPDLHSELNLSSLELGDSALYFCASSVSSGMGGGELFFGEGSRLTVL.

Regarding this clone: One end of the junction does not line up with germline, which may come from a read error. The rearrangement links TRBV19 to TRBJ2-6; D is possibly TRBD2 (5 bases). Germline CDR1 LNHDA, CDR2 SQIVND (reference sequence). The length of the CDR3 is 17 residues. The chain's CDR3 is CASSIREGGSGVNVLTF. CDR3 nucleotides: TGTGCCAGTAGTATAAGAGAGGGTGGCTCTGGGGTCAACGTCCTGACTTTC.

The chain employs TRBV9 and TRBJ1-4; TRBD1 agrees at 7 bases. The germline CDR1 and CDR2 sequences are SGDLS and YYNGEE. The CDR3 sequence is 15 residues long. With V trimmed by 0 bases and J by 3 bases, 2 bases remained unmatched. DNA of the CDR3: TGTGCCAGCAGCGTAGGGGGGACAGCTAATGAAAAACTGTTTTTT. Translating it yields CASSVGGTANEKLFF.

The V gene is TRBV6-5, the J gene TRBJ1-3; D is perhaps TRBD1 (5 bases). The CDR3 consists of 13 residues. The ends were cut back, 10 bases at V and 4 bases at J, with 14 bases in the middle. Looked up from germline, CDR1 is MNHEY and CDR2 is SVGAGI. CDR3: CATLQGSGNTIYF. The CDR3 nucleotides read TGTGCCACCCTGCAGGGTTCGGGAAACACCATATATTTT.

This chain joins TRBV6-5 and TRBJ2-7, with TRBD1 matching over 9 bases. The ends lost 5 bases at V and 6 bases at J; junction bases unmatched: 8. Germline V gene sequence: CDR1 MNHEY, CDR2 SVGAGI. The CDR3 is 14 residues long. This CDR3 reads CASSPPGQGSEQYF. The CDR3 nucleotides read TGTGCCAGCAGTCCTCCGGGACAGGGATCCGAGCAGTACTTC.

V gene TRBV2 combines with J gene TRBJ2-5, with no clear D. The CDR3 runs 12 residues. Germline CDR1 and CDR2: SNHLY and FYNNEI. The V and J ends lost 6 bases and 2 bases respectively, with 7 bases between them. This CDR3 reads CASRRIQETQYF. As DNA, the CDR3 is TGTGCCAGCAGGCGGATACAAGAGACCCAGTACTTC.

This clone has only one observation. V gene TRBV6-6 combines with J gene TRBJ1-5, with TRBD1 identical over 7 bases. V shed 6 bases and J 9 bases; nucleotides not matched to a gene: 23. Germline CDR1 MNHNY, CDR2 SVGAGI (reference sequence). This CDR3 is 18 amino acids long. CDR3 residues: CASRRSDRDPKFVGPQHF. In DNA, the CDR3 is TGTGCCAGCAGACGATCCGACAGGGATCCTAAGTTTGTAGGGCCCCAGCATTTT.

This chain joins TRBV5-4 and TRBJ2-1; perhaps TRBD2 as D (6 bases). The CDR3 has 16 amino acids. Germline V gives CDR1 SGHNT, CDR2 YYREEE (reference sequence). Deletions cut 5 bases from V and 2 bases from J, with 17 bases between. The CDR3 sequence: CASSSDVAVAYNEQFF. The CDR3 DNA sequence: TGTGCCAGCAGTTCTGACGTAGCGGTGGCCTACAATGAGCAGTTCTTC.

This rearrangement joins TRBV19 to TRBJ1-4; D is unresolved. The germline V gene has CDR1 LNHDA and CDR2 SQIVND (reference sequence). The length of the CDR3 is 13 residues. V was trimmed by 3 bases and J by 7 bases, leaving 9 bases between them. CDR3 region: CASSIPPGEKLFF. The DNA of the CDR3 is TGTGCCAGTAGTATCCCCCCCGGTGAAAAACTGTTTTTT.

The chain links TRBV4-3 to TRBJ1-1; the match to TRBD1 covers 11 bases. The CDR3 totals 16 residues. With V trimmed by 0 bases and J by 7 bases, 7 bases remained unmatched. In germline, CDR1 is LGHNA, CDR2 YSLEER. The CDR3: CASSQDPSGTGGEAFF. CDR3 DNA sequence: TGCGCCAGCAGCCAAGATCCAAGCGGGACAGGGGGTGAAGCTTTCTTT.

This chain joins TRBV11-2 and TRBJ2-3; perhaps TRBD2 as D (7 bases). The CDR3 spans 16 residues. Trimming removed 2 bases from V and 0 bases from J, with 12 bases in between. Looked up from germline, CDR1 is SGHAT and CDR2 is FQNNGV. The CDR3 coding sequence is TGTGCCAGCAGCTTAACGCGGGGGCAGAGCACAGATACGCAGTATTTT. This translates into CASSLTRGQSTDTQYF.

In its sample, this clone was seen a few times. The chain recombines TRBV5-1 with TRBJ2-4; 8 bases map to TRBD1. CDR1 is SGHRS and CDR2 is YFSETQ in the germline V gene. V lost 4 bases to trimming and J lost 6 bases; unmatched junction nucleotides: 9. The CDR3 has 15 residues. The CDR3 DNA is TGCGCCAGCAGCACAACCCTGGACAGGGCAAACATTCAGTACTTC. This encodes CASSTTLDRANIQYF. Together with reference TRBV5-1 and TRBJ2-4, the CDR3 gives the full variable domain: KAGVTQTPRYLIKTRGQQVTLSCSPISGHRSVSWYQQTPGQGLQFLFEYFSETQRNKGNFPGRFSGRQFSNSRSEMNVSTLELGDSALYLCASSTTLDRANIQYFGAGTRLSVL.

This clone was seen just once. The junction and the germline gene differ at one end; a read error may be behind it. The sample has other DNA sequences that encode this CDR3 too. V and J are TRBV7-3 and TRBJ2-3; 8 nucleotides agree with TRBD2. CDR1 SGHTA and CDR2 FQGTGA come from the germline V gene. The CDR3 covers 15 residues. The CDR3 DNA reads TGTGCTAGCAGCCCTAGCGGGTATAGCACAGATACGCAGTATTTT. Protein product: CASSPSGYSTDTQYF.

The chain employs TRBV29-1 and TRBJ1-2; possibly TRBD1 for D (5 bases). CDR1 SQVTM and CDR2 ANQGSEA come from the germline V gene. Trimming removed 3 bases at V and 4 bases at J, with 12 bases between. CDR3 length: 13 amino acids. The CDR3 bases are TGCAGCGTTGACTGGCCAGGGCTCTATGGCTACACCTTC. The encoded protein is CSVDWPGLYGYTF. The full variable domain, with the rest looked up from reference TRBV29-1 and TRBJ1-2, is SAVISQKPSRDICQRGTSLTIQCQVDSQVTMMFWYRQQPGQSLTLIATANQGSEATYESGFVIDKFPISRPNLTFSTLTVSNMSPEDSSIYLCSVDWPGLYGYTFGSGTRLTVV.